This T cell receptor (beta chain) derives from a study of blood T cell repertoires in COVID-19. Study context: From the United States, Italy and Spain came samples of acute and convalescent COVID-19.

The CDR3 has 16 amino acids. With V trimmed by 6 bases and J by 5 bases, 14 bases remained unmatched. CDR1 SNHLY and CDR2 FYNNEI come from the germline V gene. Method: immunoSEQ multiplex PCR; TCRdb's copy keeps in-frame clones and lacks some. Of 100,000 or so clones listed, about 85% are singletons. This clone has just a few counts. The source of this sequence is a woman in her sixties or seventies with active or convalescent COVID-19. The sample consisted of peripheral blood. The chain carries TRBV2 and TRBJ1-2, with 8 bases that match TRBD1. The CDR3 loop reads CASRDTGQARVYGYTF. CDR3 nucleotide sequence: TGTGCCAGCAGAGACACGGGACAGGCCAGGGTTTATGGCTACACCTTC. The whole variable domain, remainder taken from reference TRBV2 and TRBJ1-2, is EPEVTQTPSHQVTQMGQEVILRCVPISNHLYFYWYRQILGQKVEFLVSFYNNEISEKSEIFDDQFSVERPDGSNFTLKIRSTKLEDSAMYFCASRDTGQARVYGYTFGSGTRLTVV.